The next 7 T cell receptor beta chains were all read from a single sample in a study of shared clonotypes between healthy human individuals. Here immunoSEQ multiplex PCR was the method, and the copy in TCRdb shows in-frame clones only, minus some. Altogether about 800,000 clones are present, 96% being singletons, with the ten largest covering under 0.3%. CD45RO negativity and positive selection for CCR7 defined naive CD8 cells, a population that excluded terminally differentiated effector memory CD45RA+ cells. The sample comprised naive CD8+ T cells sorted from blood. These receptors were taken from a man younger than 45 in good health.

The V call is TRBV5-1, the J call TRBJ2-1, with 9 positions matching TRBD1. The CDR3 is 16 residues long. After removal of 4 bases from V and 6 bases from J, the junction contained 11 bases not matched to a gene. Germline CDR1 reads SGHRS; CDR2 reads YFSETQ. The CDR3 DNA reads TGCGCCAGCAGCCCCCTACCGGGACAGGGACCCAATGAGCAGTTCTTC. As protein: CASSPLPGQGPNEQFF. Looking up the rest from reference TRBV5-1 and TRBJ2-1 gives the full variable domain: KAGVTQTPRYLIKTRGQQVTLSCSPISGHRSVSWYQQTPGQGLQFLFEYFSETQRNKGNFPGRFSGRQFSNSRSEMNVSTLELGDSALYLCASSPLPGQGPNEQFFGPGTRLTVL.

This sequence joins TRBV29-1 and TRBJ2-1; D perhaps matches TRBD2 (5 bases). CDR3 length: 11 residues. CDR1 is SQVTM, CDR2 ANQGSEA, per germline. CDR3 nucleotides: TGCGGACTTACCCCCGGGAATGAGCAGTTCTTC. It translates to CGLTPGNEQFF.

The chain recombines TRBV21-1 with TRBJ2-3; TRBD1, the D gene given by the table, was not confirmed from the DNA. TRBV21-1 is labeled a pseudogene. The CDR3 has 15 amino acids. The CDR3 DNA follows: TGTGCCAACAAAACAGGGCGGAATAGCACAGATACGCAGTATTTT. Its translation: CANKTGRNSTDTQYF.

In this sample, this clone turned up once. The chain carries TRBV11-2 and TRBJ2-7; D is unclear. This CDR3 region has 13 residues. Trimming took 0 bases from V and 3 from J, leaving 6 bases between them. Germline CDR1 SGHAT, CDR2 FQNNGV. Written as DNA, the CDR3 is TGTGCCAGCAGCTTAGAGACGGTCTACGAGCAGTACTTC. Its translation is CASSLETVYEQYF.

The CDR3 DNA is TGTGCCATCACCGAGGGCAGTGACTACGAGCAGTACTTC. Amino acids: CAITEGSDYEQYF. V and J are TRBV10-3 and TRBJ2-7, with D tentatively TRBD2 (5 bases). Trimming removed 7 bases from V and 3 bases from J, with 13 bases in between. CDR1 is ENHRY, CDR2 SYGVKD, per germline. CDR3 size: 13 residues.

This clone was counted once. Here the CDR3 DNA reads TGTGCCTGGAGTAGGGAGGCGGGGGCAGATACGCAGTATTTT. Translating it yields CAWSREAGADTQYF. The chain couples TRBV30 to TRBJ2-3, with 7 nucleotides matching TRBD2. V shed 2 bases, J shed 4 bases, and the junction held 6 bases outside the gene matches. The CDR3 length is 14 residues. Germline values: CDR1 GTSNPN, CDR2 SVGIG (reference sequence).

The genes are TRBV19 and TRBJ2-1; 9 bases are shared with TRBD2. The ends lost 3 bases at V and 1 base at J; junction bases unmatched: 7. Per the germline V gene, CDR1 is LNHDA and CDR2 is SQIVND (reference sequence). The CDR3 has 17 amino acids. The CDR3 DNA is TGTGCCAGTAGTATCTCCGGCGGGAGGGATTCCTACAATGAGCAGTTCTTC. Residues: CASSISGGRDSYNEQFF.